This TCR beta chain was recovered during a study of regulatory T cells in long-lasting Graves disease. Study at large: Persistence in Graves' disease required over 5 years of antithyroid drugs plus positive TSH receptor antibodies.

Points from the study as a whole: For persistent Graves' patients, TCR diversity was lower than for newly diagnosed ones.

Germline CDR1 and CDR2: SGHVS and FQNEAQ. V shed 3 bases and J shed 4 bases, with 15 bases lying between them. This CDR3 is built from 15 residues. Both iRepertoire HTBI primers and Arm-PCR of CDR3 regions were used to build the TCR beta libraries. TCRdb used MiXCR to reprocess the multiplex PCR reads, holding one entry per CDR3 protein. The sample includes 500,000 to 800,000 distinct CDR3 sequences, about 32% of them seen just once. Points on this clonotype: Its antigen is still unknown.

Time point: persistent/refractory GD, antithyroid drugs over 5 years with positive TRAb. RNA from PBMCs was the source of the TCR library. Patients came from an endocrinology department in Xi'an, China. Specimen: peripheral blood mononuclear cells (PBMCs), collected when the disease was refractory, from a patient treated with antithyroid drugs. V is TRBV7-8 and J is TRBJ1-1; D is perhaps TRBD1 (5 bases). The receptor's source is a female donor with Graves disease. CDR3 sequence: CASSFLQGYGTEAFF. The CDR3 DNA follows: TGTGCCAGCAGCTTTCTGCAGGGATATGGCACTGAAGCTTTCTTT.